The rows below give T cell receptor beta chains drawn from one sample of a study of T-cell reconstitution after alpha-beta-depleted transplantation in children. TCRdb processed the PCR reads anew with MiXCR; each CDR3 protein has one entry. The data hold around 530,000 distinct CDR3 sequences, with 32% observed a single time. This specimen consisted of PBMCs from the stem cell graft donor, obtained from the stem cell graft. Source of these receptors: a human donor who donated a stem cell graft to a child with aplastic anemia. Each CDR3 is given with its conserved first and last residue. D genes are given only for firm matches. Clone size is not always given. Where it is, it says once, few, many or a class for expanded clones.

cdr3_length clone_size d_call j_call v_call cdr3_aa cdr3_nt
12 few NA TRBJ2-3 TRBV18 CASSPLADTQYF TGTGCCAGCTCACCCCTCGCAGATACGCAGTATTTT
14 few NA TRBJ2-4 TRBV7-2 CASSVRIAKNIQYF TGTGCCAGCAGCGTCCGAATAGCCAAAAACATTCAGTACTTC
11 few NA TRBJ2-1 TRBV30 CAWGVVNEQFF TGTGCCTGGGGCGTCGTCAATGAGCAGTTCTTC
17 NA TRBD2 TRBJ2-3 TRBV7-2 CASSLIISGGFTDTQYF TGTGCCAGCAGCTTAATTATTAGCGGGGGCTTCACAGATACGCAGTATTTT
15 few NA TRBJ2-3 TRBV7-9 CASSLEFRGVDTQYF TGTGCCAGCAGCTTAGAGTTCAGGGGGGTGGATACGCAGTATTTT
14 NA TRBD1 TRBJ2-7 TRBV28 CASSSRTGIDEQYF TGTGCCAGCAGTTCTCGGACAGGGATCGACGAGCAGTACTTC
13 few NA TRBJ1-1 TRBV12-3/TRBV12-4 CASRLTGTSGAFF TGTGCCAGCAGGCTTACCGGGACTAGCGGAGCTTTCTTT
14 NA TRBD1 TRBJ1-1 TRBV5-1 CASRQGQGGTEAFF TGCGCCAGCAGGCAGGGACAGGGGGGCACTGAAGCTTTCTTT
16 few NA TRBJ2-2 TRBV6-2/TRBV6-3 CASSYSASRPPGELFF TGTGCCAGCAGTTACTCGGCCTCAAGGCCCCCCGGGGAGCTGTTTTTT
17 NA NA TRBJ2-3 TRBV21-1 CASSKGSGFRSTDTQYF TGTGCCAGCAGCAAAGGTAGCGGGTTCCGAAGCACAGATACGCAGTATTTT
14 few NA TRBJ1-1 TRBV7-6 CASSLDQMNTEAFF TGTGCCAGCAGCTTAGATCAGATGAACACTGAAGCTTTCTTT
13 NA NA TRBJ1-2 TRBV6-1 CASSPDSAYGYTF TGTGCCAGCAGTCCCGACAGTGCCTATGGCTACACCTTC
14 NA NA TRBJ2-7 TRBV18 CASSKGSKGNEQYF TGTGCCAGCTCAAAAGGGTCTAAGGGGAACGAGCAGTACTTC
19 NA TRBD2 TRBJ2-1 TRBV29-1 CSVGGVLAGGKKGRNEQFF TGCAGCGTCGGGGGGGTGCTAGCGGGAGGAAAGAAGGGGAGGAATGAGCAGTTCTTC
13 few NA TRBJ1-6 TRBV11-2 CASSLDLRSPLHF TGTGCCAGCAGCTTAGATCTACGTTCACCCCTCCACTTT
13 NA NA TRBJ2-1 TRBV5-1 CASSLLQGNEQFF TGCGCCAGCAGCTTGCTTCAGGGCAATGAGCAGTTCTTC
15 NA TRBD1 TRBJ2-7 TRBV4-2 CASSTAGTGAYEQYF TGTGCCAGCAGCACAGCCGGGACAGGAGCCTACGAGCAGTACTTC
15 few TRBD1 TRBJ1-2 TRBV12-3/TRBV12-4 CASSPLGTGDKSYTF TGTGCCAGCAGTCCCCTCGGGACAGGGGATAAAAGCTACACCTTC
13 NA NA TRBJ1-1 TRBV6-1 CASSHPRGTEAFF TGTGCCAGCAGTCATCCCAGGGGCACTGAAGCTTTCTTT
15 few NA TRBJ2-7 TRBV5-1 CASSLPKGGGHEQYF TGCGCCAGCAGCTTACCCAAGGGAGGGGGCCACGAGCAGTACTTC
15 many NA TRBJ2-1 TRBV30 CAWSQGGYSYNEQFF TGTGCCTGGAGTCAGGGAGGATACTCCTACAATGAGCAGTTCTTC
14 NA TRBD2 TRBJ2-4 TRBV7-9 CASSLAAGGNIQYF TGTGCCAGCAGCTTAGCCGCGGGGGGAAACATTCAGTACTTC
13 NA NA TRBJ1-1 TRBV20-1 CSASVKVNTEAFF TGCAGTGCTAGTGTAAAGGTGAACACTGAAGCTTTCTTT
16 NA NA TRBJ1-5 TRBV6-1 CATARGRFRSNQPQHF TGTGCCACCGCCCGGGGGAGGTTTAGGAGCAATCAGCCCCAGCATTTT
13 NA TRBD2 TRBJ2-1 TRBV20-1 CSVPGLAYNEQFF TGCAGTGTCCCCGGACTAGCATACAATGAGCAGTTCTTC
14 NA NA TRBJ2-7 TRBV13 CASSLPGSPYEQYF TGTGCCAGCAGCTTACCGGGATCCCCCTACGAGCAGTACTTC
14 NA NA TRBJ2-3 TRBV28 CASGSTRGADTQYF TGTGCCAGCGGGTCGACCAGAGGGGCAGATACGCAGTATTTT
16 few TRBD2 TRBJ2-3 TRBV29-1 CSVRGPGLAGADTQYF TGCAGCGTCCGGGGGCCGGGACTAGCGGGAGCAGATACGCAGTATTTT
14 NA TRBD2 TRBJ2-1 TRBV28 CASRREGSYNEQFF TGTGCCAGCAGACGGGAGGGCTCCTACAATGAGCAGTTCTTC
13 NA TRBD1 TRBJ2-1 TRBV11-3 CASSVGQYNEQFF TGTGCCAGCAGCGTGGGACAGTACAATGAGCAGTTCTTC
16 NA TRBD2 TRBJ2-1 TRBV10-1 CATRGASGKSYNEQFF TGCGCCACCAGAGGGGCTAGCGGGAAGTCCTACAATGAGCAGTTCTTC
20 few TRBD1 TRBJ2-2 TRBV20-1 CSARDLQGRMGQGNTGELFF TGCAGTGCTAGAGATCTCCAGGGGCGAATGGGACAGGGGAACACCGGGGAGCTGTTTTTT
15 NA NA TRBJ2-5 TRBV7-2 CASSGGPWAQETQYF TGTGCCAGCAGCGGGGGGCCATGGGCACAAGAGACCCAGTACTTC
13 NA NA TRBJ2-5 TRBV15 CATSRDPQETQYF TGTGCCACCAGCAGAGATCCTCAAGAGACCCAGTACTTC
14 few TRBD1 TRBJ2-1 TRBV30 CAWWSGQGHNEQFF TGTGCCTGGTGGTCAGGACAGGGGCACAATGAGCAGTTCTTC
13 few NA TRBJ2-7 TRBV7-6 CASSLALSYEQYF TGTGCCAGCAGCTTAGCGCTTTCCTACGAGCAGTACTTC
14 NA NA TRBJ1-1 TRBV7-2 CASSFRGAGTEAFF TGTGCCAGCAGCTTTAGGGGCGCGGGGACTGAAGCTTTCTTT
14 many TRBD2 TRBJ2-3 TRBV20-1 CSARVAGGTDTQYF TGCAGTGCTAGAGTAGCGGGAGGGACAGATACGCAGTATTTT
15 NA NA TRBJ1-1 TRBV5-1 CASSSRTGVNTEAFF TGCGCCAGCAGCTCGCGGACCGGAGTGAACACTGAAGCTTTCTTT
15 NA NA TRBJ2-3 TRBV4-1 CASSLGPRPVDTQYF TGCGCCAGCAGCCTAGGACCACGGCCGGTCGATACGCAGTATTTT
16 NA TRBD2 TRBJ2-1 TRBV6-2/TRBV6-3 CASSYDGLAGRNEQFF TGTGCCAGCAGTTACGACGGACTAGCGGGACGAAATGAGCAGTTCTTC
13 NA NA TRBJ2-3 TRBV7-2 CASSFQGTDTQYF TGTGCCAGCAGCTTCCAGGGCACAGATACGCAGTATTTT
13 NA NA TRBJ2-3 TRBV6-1 CASSEAFPDTQYF TGTGCCAGCAGTGAAGCTTTTCCAGATACGCAGTATTTT
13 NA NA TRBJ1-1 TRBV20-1 CSARVDGNTEAFF TGCAGTGCTAGAGTGGACGGGAACACTGAAGCTTTCTTT
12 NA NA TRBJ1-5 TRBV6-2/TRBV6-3 CARPNLGQPQHF TGTGCCCGCCCCAATCTGGGTCAGCCCCAGCATTTT
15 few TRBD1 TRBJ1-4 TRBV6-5 CASSYSQGASVKLFF TGTGCCAGCAGTTACTCGCAGGGGGCCTCCGTAAAACTGTTTTTT
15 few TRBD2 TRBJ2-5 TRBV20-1 CSARDLAGYQETQYF TGCAGTGCTAGAGATTTAGCGGGGTACCAAGAGACCCAGTACTTC
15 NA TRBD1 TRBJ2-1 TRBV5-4 CASSLRRQGYNEQFF TGTGCCAGCAGCTTGAGGAGACAGGGCTACAATGAGCAGTTCTTC
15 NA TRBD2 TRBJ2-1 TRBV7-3 CASSSSGIRDNEQFF TGTGCCAGCAGCTCTAGCGGGATTAGGGACAATGAGCAGTTCTTC
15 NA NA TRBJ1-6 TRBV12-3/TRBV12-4 CASNLGRGSNSPLHF TGTGCCAGCAACCTGGGGAGGGGATCTAATTCACCCCTCCACTTT
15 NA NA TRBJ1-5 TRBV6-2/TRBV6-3 CASNRDGNSNQPQHF TGTGCCAGCAACCGGGACGGGAATAGCAATCAGCCCCAGCATTTT
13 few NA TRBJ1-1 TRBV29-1 CSVDSGGSTEAFF TGCAGCGTTGATTCCGGAGGGAGCACTGAAGCTTTCTTT
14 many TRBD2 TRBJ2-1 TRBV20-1 CSARVGLAGAEQFF TGCAGTGCTAGAGTAGGACTAGCGGGAGCTGAGCAGTTCTTC
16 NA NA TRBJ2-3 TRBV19 CASSEPQGTSTDTQYF TGTGCCAGTAGTGAACCCCAGGGGACTAGCACAGATACGCAGTATTTT
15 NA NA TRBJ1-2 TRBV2 CASMPVSFPNYGYTF TGTGCCAGCATGCCAGTATCCTTTCCTAACTATGGCTACACCTTC
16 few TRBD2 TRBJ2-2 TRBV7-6 CASSLTSGSNTGELFF TGTGCCAGCAGCCTTACTAGCGGGTCGAACACCGGGGAGCTGTTTTTT
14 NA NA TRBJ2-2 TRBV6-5 CASSYGGTTGELFF TGTGCCAGCAGTTACGGCGGGACCACCGGGGAGCTGTTTTTT
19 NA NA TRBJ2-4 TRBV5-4 CASSLTLPGQITAKNIQYF TGTGCCAGCAGCTTGACCTTACCGGGACAAATCACAGCCAAAAACATTCAGTACTTC
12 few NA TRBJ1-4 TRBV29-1 CSVREGNEKLFF TGCAGCGTCAGGGAGGGTAATGAAAAACTGTTTTTT
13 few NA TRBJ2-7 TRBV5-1 CASSPPRVYEQYF TGCGCCAGCAGCCCCCCCAGGGTCTACGAGCAGTACTTC